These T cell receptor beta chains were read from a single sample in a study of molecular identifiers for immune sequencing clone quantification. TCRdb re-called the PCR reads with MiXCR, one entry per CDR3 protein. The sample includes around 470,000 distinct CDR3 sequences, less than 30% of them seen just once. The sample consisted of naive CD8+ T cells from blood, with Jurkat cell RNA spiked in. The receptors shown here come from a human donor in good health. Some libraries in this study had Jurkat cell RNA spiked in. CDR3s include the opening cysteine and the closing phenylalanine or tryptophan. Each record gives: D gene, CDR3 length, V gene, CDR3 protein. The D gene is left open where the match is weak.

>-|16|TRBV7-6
CASSLADKAEDDKLFF
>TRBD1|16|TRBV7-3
CVSSFGTGTGLYEQYF
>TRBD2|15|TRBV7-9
CAGSKLAGVPGELFF
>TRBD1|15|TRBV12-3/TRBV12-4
CASSKGQGFTGELFF
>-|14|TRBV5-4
CASSFDRGGYEQFF
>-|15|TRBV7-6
CASSPHSGYLGELFF
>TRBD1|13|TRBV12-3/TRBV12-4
CASSFPGQGTQYF
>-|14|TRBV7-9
CASSPSDPTYEQYF
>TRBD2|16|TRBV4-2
CASSPRTSGVTDTQYF
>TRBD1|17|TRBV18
CASSPPPGTGGAGELFF
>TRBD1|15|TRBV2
CATKVDRGHITEAFF
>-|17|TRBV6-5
CASSYETGPSGANVLTF
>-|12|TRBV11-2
CASSLAWNIRYF
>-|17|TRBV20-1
CSARSRQDNLLNTEAFF
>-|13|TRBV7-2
CASNYVEAETQYF
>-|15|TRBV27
CASSPSVVSGYEQYF
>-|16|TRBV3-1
CASSQDTGGLGQPQHF
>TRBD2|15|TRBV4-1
CASSQETSGSWEQYF
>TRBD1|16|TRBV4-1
CASSQDRAGEEYEQYF
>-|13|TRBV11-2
CASSLSEEGKLFF
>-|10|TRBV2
CANSHTTQYF
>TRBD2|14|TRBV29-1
CSVEGLAGDFEQFF
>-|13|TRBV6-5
CASSYGRGHEQYF
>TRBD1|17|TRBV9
CASSVGFGDSGGNTIYF
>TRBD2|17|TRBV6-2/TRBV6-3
CASTQWGTSGSYNEQFF
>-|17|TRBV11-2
CASIAQGGAGAYNEQFF
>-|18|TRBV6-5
CASSRRGRGGYSNQPQHF
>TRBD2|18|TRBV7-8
CASSAEGLAGALSDTQYF
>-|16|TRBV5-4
CASSLSPGLGTDTQYF
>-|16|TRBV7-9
CASSLGGPSKDHEQYF
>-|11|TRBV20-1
CSASLFTEAFF
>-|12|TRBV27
CASSGRVGEQYF